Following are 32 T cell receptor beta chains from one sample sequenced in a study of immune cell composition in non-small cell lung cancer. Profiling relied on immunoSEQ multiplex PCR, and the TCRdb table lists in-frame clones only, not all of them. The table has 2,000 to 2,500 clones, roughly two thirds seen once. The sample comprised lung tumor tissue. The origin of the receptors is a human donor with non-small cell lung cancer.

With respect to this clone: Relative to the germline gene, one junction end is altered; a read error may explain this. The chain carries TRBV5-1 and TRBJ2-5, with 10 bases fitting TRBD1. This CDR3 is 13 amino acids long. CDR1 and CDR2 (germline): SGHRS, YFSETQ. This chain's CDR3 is CASSEGQTGGWNF. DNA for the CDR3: TGCGCCAGCAGCGAAGGCCAGACAGGGGGCTGGAACTTC.

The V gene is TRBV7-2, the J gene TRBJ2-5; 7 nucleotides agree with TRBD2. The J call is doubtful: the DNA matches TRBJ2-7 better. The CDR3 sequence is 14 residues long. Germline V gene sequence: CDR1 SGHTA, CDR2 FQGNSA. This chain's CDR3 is CASSGASGSYEQYF. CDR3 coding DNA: TGTGCCAGCAGCGGGGCTAGCGGCTCCTACGAGCAGTACTTC.

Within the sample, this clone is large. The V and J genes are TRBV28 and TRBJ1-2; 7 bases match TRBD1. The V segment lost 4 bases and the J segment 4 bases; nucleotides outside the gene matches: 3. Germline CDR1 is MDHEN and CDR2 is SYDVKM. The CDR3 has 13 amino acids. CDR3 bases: TGTGCCAGCAGTTCCGGGACAGTCTATGGCTACACCTTC. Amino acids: CASSSGTVYGYTF.

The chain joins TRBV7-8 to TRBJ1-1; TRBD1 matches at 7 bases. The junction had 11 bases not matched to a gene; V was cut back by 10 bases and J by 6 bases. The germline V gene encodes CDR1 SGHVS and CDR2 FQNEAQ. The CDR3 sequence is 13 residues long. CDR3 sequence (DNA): TGTGCCACCCTCCGGGAGCAGGGGGCTGAAGCTTTCTTT. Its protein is CATLREQGAEAFF.

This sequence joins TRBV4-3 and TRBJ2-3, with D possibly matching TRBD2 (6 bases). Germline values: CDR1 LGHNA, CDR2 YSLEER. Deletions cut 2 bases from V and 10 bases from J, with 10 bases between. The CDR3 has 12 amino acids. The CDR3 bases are TGCGCCAGCAGCCAAACCGGGGGACCGCAGTATTTT. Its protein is CASSQTGGPQYF.

The CDR3 nucleotides are TGCGCCAGCAGCTTGGCTCAGGGGTTCACTGAAGCTTTCTTT. Its translation: CASSLAQGFTEAFF. This chain uses TRBV5-1 with TRBJ1-1; the D gene is possibly TRBD1 (6 bases). The length of the CDR3 is 14 residues. V gave up 0 bases and J gave up 4 bases, with 10 bases separating them. Germline-derived CDR1 and CDR2 are SGHRS and YFSETQ.

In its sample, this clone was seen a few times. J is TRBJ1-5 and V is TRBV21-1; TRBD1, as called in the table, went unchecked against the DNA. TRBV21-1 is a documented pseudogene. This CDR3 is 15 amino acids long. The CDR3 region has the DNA TGTGCCAGCAGAGGGACAGCTTTTTGCAATCAGCCCCAGCATTTT. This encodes CASRGTAFCNQPQHF.

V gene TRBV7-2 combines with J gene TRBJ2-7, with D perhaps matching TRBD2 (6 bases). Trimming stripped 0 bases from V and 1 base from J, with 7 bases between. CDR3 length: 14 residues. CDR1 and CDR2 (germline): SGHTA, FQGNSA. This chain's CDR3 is CASSLAAGSYEQYF. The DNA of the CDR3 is TGTGCCAGCAGCTTAGCGGCGGGGTCCTACGAGCAGTACTTC.

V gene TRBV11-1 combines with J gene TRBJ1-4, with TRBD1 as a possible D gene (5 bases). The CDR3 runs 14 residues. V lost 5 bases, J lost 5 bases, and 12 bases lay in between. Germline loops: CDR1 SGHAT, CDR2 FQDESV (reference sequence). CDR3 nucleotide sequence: TGTGCCAGCAGCCGGGACTCTCTGAATGAAAAACTGTTTTTT. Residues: CASSRDSLNEKLFF.

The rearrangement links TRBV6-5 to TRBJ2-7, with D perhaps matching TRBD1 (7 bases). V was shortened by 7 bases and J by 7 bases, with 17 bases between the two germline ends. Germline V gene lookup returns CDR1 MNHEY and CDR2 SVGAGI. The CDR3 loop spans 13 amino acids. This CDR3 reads CASTIKGAGEQYF. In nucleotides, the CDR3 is TGTGCCAGCACAATCAAGGGGGCGGGGGAGCAGTACTTC.

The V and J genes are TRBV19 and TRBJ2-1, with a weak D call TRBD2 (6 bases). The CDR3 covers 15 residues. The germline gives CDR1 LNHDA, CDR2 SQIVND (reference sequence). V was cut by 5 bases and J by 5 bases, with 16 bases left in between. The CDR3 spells CASSSSGSGNNEQFF. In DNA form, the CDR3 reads TGTGCCAGTAGTTCTTCGGGTAGCGGCAACAATGAGCAGTTCTTC.

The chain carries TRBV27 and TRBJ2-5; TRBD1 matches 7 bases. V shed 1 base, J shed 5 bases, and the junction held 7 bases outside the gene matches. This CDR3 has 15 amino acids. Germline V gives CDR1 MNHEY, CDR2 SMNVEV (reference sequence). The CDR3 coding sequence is TGTGCCAGCAGTTTATTTTCTACGACAGGGGAGACCCAGTACTTC. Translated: CASSLFSTTGETQYF.

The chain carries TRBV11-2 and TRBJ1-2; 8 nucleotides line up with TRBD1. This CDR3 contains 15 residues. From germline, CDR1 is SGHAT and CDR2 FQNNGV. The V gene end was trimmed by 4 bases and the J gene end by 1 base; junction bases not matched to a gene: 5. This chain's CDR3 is CASSSRQGSNYGYTF. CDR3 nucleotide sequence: TGTGCCAGCAGCTCACGACAGGGGAGTAACTATGGCTACACCTTC.

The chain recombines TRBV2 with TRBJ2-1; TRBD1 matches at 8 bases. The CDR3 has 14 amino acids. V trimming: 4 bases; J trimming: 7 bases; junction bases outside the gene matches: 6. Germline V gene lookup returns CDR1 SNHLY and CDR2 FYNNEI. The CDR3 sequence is CASSVHRGLNEQFF. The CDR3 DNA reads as TGTGCCAGCAGTGTTCACAGGGGGTTGAATGAGCAGTTCTTC.

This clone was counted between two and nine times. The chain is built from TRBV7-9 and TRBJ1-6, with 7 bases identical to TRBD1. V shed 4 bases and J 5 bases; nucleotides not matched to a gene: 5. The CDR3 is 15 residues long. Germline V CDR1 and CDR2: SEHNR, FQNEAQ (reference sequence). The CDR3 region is CASSSPDRNNSPLHF. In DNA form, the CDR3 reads TGTGCCAGCAGCTCACCGGACAGGAATAATTCACCCCTCCACTTT.

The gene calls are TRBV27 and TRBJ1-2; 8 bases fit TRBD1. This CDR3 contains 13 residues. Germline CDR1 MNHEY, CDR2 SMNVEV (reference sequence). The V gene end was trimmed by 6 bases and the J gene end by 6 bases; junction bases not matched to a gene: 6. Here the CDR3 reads CASRETGGHGYTF. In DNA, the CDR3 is TGTGCCAGCAGGGAAACAGGGGGACATGGCTACACCTTC.

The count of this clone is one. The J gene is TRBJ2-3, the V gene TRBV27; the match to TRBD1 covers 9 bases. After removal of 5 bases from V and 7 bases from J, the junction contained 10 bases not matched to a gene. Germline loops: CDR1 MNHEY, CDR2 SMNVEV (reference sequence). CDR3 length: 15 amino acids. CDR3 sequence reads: CASSPGTGRMYTQYF. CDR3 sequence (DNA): TGTGCCAGCAGTCCGGGGACAGGGCGCATGTATACGCAGTATTTT.

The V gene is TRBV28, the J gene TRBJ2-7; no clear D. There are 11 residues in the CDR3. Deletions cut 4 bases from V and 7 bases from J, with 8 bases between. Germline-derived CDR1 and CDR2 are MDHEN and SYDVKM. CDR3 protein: CASSSSREQYF. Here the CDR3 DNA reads TGTGCCAGCAGTTCCTCTAGGGAGCAGTACTTC.

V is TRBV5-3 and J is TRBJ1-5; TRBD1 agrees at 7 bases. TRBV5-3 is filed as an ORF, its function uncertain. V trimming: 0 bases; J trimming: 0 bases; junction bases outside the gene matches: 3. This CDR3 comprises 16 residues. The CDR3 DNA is TGTGCCAGAAGCTTGGACAGGGGATATAGCAATCAGCCCCAGCATTTT. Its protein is CARSLDRGYSNQPQHF.

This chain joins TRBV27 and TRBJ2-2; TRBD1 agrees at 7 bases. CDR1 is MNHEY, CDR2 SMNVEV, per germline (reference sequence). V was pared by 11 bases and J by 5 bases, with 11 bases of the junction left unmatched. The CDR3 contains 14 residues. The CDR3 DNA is TGTGCCGCCAGGGGGACCCTGGGGACCGGGGAGCTGTTTTTT. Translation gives CAARGTLGTGELFF.

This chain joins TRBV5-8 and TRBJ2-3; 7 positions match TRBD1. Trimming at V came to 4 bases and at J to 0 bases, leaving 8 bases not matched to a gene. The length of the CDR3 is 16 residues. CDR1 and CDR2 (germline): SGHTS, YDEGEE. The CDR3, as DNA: TGTGCCAGCAGCCGATCGACAGGGTGGAGCACAGATACGCAGTATTTT. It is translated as CASSRSTGWSTDTQYF. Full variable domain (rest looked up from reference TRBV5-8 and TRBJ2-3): EAGVTQSPTHLIKTRGQQATLRCSPISGHTSVYWYQQALGLGLQFLLWYDEGEERNRGNFPPRFSGRQFPNYSSELNVNALELEDSALYLCASSRSTGWSTDTQYFGPGTRLTVL.

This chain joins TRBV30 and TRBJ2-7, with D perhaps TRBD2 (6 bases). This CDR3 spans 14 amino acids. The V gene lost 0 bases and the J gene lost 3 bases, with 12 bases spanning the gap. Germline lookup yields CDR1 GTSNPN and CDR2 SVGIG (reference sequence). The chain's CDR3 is CAWSVGDLFYEQYF. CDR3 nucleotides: TGTGCCTGGAGTGTAGGGGACTTGTTCTACGAGCAGTACTTC.

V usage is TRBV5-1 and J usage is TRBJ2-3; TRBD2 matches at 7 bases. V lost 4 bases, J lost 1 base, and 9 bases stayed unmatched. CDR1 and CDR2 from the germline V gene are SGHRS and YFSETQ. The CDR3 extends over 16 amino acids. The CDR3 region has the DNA TGCGCCAGCAGCCCACTCGGACTAGAGGGCACAGATACGCAGTATTTT. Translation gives CASSPLGLEGTDTQYF.

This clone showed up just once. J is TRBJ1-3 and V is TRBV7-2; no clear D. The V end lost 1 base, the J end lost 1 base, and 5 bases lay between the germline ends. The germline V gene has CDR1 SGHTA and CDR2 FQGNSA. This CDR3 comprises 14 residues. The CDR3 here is CASSLDSSGNTIYF. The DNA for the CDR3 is TGTGCCAGCAGCTTAGACTCATCTGGAAACACCATATATTTT.

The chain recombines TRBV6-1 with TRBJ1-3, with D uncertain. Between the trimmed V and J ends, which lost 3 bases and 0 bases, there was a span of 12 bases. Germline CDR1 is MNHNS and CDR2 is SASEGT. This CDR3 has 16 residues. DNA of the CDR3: TGTGCCAGCAGTGATAGGAGGGAGAGCTCTGGAAACACCATATATTTT. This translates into CASSDRRESSGNTIYF.

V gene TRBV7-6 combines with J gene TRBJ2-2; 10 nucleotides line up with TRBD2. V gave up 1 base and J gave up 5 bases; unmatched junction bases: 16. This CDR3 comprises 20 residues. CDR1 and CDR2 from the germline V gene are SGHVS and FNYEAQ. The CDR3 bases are TGTGCCAGCAGCTTAGATCTGGTGTCTAGCGGGAGTGGAGTGACCGGGGAGCTGTTTTTT. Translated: CASSLDLVSSGSGVTGELFF.

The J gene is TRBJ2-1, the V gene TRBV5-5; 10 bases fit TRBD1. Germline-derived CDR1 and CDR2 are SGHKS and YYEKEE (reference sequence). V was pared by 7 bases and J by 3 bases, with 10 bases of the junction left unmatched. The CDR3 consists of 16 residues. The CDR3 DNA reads TGTGCCAGCGGCGTACCGACAGGGGGCCTCTACAATGAGCAGTTCTTC. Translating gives CASGVPTGGLYNEQFF.

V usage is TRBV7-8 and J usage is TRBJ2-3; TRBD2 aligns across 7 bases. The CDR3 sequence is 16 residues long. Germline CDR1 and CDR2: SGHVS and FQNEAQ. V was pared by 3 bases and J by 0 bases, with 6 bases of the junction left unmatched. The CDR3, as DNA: TGTGCCAGCAGCTTCCGCGACGGGGGGAGCACAGATACGCAGTATTTT. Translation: CASSFRDGGSTDTQYF.

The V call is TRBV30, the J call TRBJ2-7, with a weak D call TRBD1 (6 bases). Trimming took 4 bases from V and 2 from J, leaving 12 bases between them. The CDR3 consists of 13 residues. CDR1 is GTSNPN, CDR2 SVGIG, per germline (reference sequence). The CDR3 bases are TGTGCCTGGACCCGGGACAAGCCCTACGAGCAGTACTTC. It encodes CAWTRDKPYEQYF.

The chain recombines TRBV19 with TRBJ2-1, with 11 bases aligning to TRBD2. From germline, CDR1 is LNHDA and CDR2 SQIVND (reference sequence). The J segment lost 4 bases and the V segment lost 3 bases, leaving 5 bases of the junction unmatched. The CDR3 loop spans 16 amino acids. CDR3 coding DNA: TGTGCCAGTAGTATCGCCGGGACTAGCGGATACAATGAGCAGTTCTTC. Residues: CASSIAGTSGYNEQFF. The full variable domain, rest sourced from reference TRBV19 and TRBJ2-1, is DGGITQSPKYLFRKEGQNVTLSCEQNLNHDAMYWYRQDPGQGLRLIYYSQIVNDFQKGDIAEGYSVSREKKESFPLTVTSAQKNPTAFYLCASSIAGTSGYNEQFFGPGTRLTVL.

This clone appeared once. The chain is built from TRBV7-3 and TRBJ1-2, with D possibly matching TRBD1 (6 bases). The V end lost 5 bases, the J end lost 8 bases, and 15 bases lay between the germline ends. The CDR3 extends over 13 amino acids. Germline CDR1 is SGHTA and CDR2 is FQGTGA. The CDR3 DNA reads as TGTGCCAGCAGCGATACAGGGCCCTGGGGCTACACCTTC. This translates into CASSDTGPWGYTF. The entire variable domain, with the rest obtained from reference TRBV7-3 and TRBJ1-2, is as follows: GAGVSQTPSNKVTEKGKYVELRCDPISGHTALYWYRQSLGQGPEFLIYFQGTGAADDSGLPNDRFFAVRPEGSVSTLKIQRTERGDSAVYLCASSDTGPWGYTFGSGTRLTVV.

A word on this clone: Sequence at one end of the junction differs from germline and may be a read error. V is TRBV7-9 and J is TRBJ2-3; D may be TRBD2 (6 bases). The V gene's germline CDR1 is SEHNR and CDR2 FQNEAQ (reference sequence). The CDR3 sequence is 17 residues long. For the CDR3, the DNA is TGTGCCGGCAGCTTAGGGTCGACGGGGGATCGAACAGATACGCAGTATTTT. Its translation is CAGSLGSTGDRTDTQYF.